This T cell receptor (beta chain) was profiled in a study of response to subunit inactivated influenza vaccine. This clonotype was picked up a small number of times. Its antigen is not identified. TCRdb processed the RT-PCR reads anew with MiXCR; each CDR3 protein has one entry. The sample carries about 620,000 distinct CDR3 sequences, 12% recorded once. Overall study findings and caveats: There was a suggestion from the authors that each seasonal influenza vaccination recruits few new T cells.

The CDR3 is 16 residues long. The germline V gene has CDR1 MNHEY and CDR2 SMNVEV (reference sequence). Trimming stripped 1 base from V and 4 bases from J, with 16 bases between. The clonotype comes from a man aged 45-60 years who received an inactivated influenza vaccine. Sequencing used PBMCs from blood, obtained on the day of vaccination. The V gene is TRBV27, the J gene TRBJ1-1, with D perhaps matching TRBD1 (6 bases). The CDR3 coding sequence is TGTGCCAGCAGTTTATGGGGGGCGCAGGAAGTCACTGAAGCTTTCTTT. It specifies CASSLWGAQEVTEAFF.